The present entry profiles one T cell receptor (beta chain) with its context. The antigen is not known. 5'RACE primed at constant segments yielded TCR alpha and TCR beta cDNA libraries bearing sample barcodes and UMIs. TCRdb re-derived calls from the 5' RACE reads in MiXCR, one entry per CDR3 protein. The sample carries approximately 150,000 distinct CDR3 sequences, 15% to 20% recorded once. The sample originates from a study of T-cell memory formation after mild COVID-19. Study-wide background: Each donor largely had its own TCR clusters. Study conclusions and caveats: Some clones that responded were present in memory (sampled pre-infection), which suggests cross-reactive memory joined. Second-wave clones that peaked on day 37 lacked confirmed SARS-CoV-2 specificity.

This CDR3 is built from 12 residues. Between the trimmed V and J ends, which lost 4 bases and 8 bases, there was a span of 11 bases. Germline loops: CDR1 MGHRA, CDR2 YSYEKL. The V call is TRBV4-1, the J call TRBJ1-2; D not resolved. Source material: PBMCs or a T cell subset sorted from them (not recorded which). This TCR was sampled from an adult woman who had mild COVID-19 (a few samples of this study predate the infection). Cell type and time point are not known. DNA of the CDR3: TGCGCCAGCAGCCGCCAAAAGGGAGGCTACACCTTC. Translation: CASSRQKGGYTF.